The TCR beta chain described here comes from a study of blood T cell repertoires in COVID-19 (dated by TCRdb to the early 2020s). Looking at the study overall: Collaborator samples came from the United States, Italy and Spain and covered acute and convalescent phases of COVID-19. The material from the prospective study consisted of cDNA or gDNA derived from T cells, B-cell-depleted T cells, or PBMCs. Deeply sampled blood TCRbeta repertoires from subjects exposed to, actively infected with, or recovered from COVID-19 were included in the dataset. A freely available public database, intended as a resource for researchers studying the immune response to SARS-CoV-2, is where the repertoires were released. The samples were drawn from the first 160 participants of the ongoing ImmuneRACE study and from 1,254 subjects provided by 6 global collaborators. Nearly every sample came with metadata listing a de-identified subject ID, COVID-19 status, age in years and sex. Where available, HLA class I and class II types were obtained from metadata supplied by the sample provider rather than from assay-based typing. Here is what the overall study found, with its caveats: How much clinical and demographic metadata was included differed by source and by participant, and the metadata was provided uncurated.

The CDR3 has 12 amino acids, counting the end cysteine and phenylalanine. Of all the DNA, just the CDR3 is kept, 36 bases in frame from base 1. V gives up 3 bases and J gives up 8 bases, and the segment between their germline ends measures 10 bases. CDR1 MDHEN and CDR2 SYDVKM were looked up in the germline V gene. Collaborating institutions collected whole blood in K2EDTA tubes following their own protocols. For TCRbeta analysis, collaborators shipped samples as frozen whole blood, isolated PBMCs, or DNA extracted from either of those sample types. A word on this clone: The clone's antigen remains unknown. Base qualities are missing; no much larger clone stands one base away.

TCRbeta CDR3 regions were amplified from genomic DNA by means of the immunoSEQ Assay, a bias-controlled multiplex PCR. On the study's bioinformatics: The number of nucleated cells in each sample was estimated from the amplification of reference gene primers within the assay. To quantify the absolute abundance of each unique TCRbeta CDR3 rearrangement, sequence reads were collapsed and filtered. For each sample, productive Simpson clonality was calculated as the square root of Simpson's diversity index across productive rearrangements. The table comes from immuneACCESS by way of TCRdb, which keeps in-frame sequences with V and J called. Part of the clones is missing from these tables; in studies checked, under half for an unresolved V gene and the rest for unknown reasons. V and J calls and clone size follow that table, whereas D and trimming were derived from the DNA. The sample table contains about 33,000 clones; only one count was recorded for roughly 85% of them. About 9.7% of the sample comes from the top ten.

The V and J genes are TRBV28 and TRBJ1-2, with no reliable assignment of the D segment. The TCR originated in a man older than 75 with active COVID-19. The sequenced sample was peripheral blood. The CDR3 has the sequence CASSFRSMGYTF. The nucleotides read TGTGCCAGCAGTTTTAGATCTATGGGCTACACCTTC.